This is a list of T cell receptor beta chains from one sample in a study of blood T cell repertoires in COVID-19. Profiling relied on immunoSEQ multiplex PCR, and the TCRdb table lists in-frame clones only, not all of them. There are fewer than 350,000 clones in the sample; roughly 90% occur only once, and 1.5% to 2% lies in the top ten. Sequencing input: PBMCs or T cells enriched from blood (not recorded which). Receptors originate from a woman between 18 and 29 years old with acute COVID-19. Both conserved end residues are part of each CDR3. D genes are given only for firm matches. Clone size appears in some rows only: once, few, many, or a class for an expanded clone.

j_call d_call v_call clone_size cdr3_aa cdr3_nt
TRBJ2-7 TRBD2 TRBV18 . CASSSGLAERYEQYF TGTGCCAGCTCTTCGGGACTAGCGGAACGCTACGAGCAGTACTTC
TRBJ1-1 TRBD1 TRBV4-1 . CASSQIYRGPTEAFF TGCGCCAGCAGCCAAATTTATAGGGGGCCTACTGAAGCTTTCTTT
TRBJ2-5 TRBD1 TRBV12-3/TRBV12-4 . CASSRDSQQTQYF TGTGCCAGCAGCCGGGACAGCCAACAGACCCAGTACTTC
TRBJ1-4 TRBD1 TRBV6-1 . CASSGLGTGNLATNEKLFF TGTGCCAGCAGTGGCTTAGGGACAGGCAATTTGGCAACTAATGAAAAACTGTTTTTT
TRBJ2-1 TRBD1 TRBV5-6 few CASTLNRGYWVNEQFF TGTGCCAGCACCCTGAACAGGGGATATTGGGTCAATGAGCAGTTCTTC
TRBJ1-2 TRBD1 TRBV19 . CASSIVSGTGLYGYTF TGTGCCAGTAGTATCGTATCCGGGACAGGGCTCTATGGCTACACCTTC
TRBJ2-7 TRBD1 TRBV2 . CASNGDRGAYEQYF TGTGCCAGCAATGGGGACAGGGGGGCCTACGAGCAGTACTTC
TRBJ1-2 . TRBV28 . CASMEYGYGYTF TGTGCCAGCATGGAGTATGGCTATGGCTACACCTTC
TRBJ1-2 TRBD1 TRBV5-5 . CASSTGQDYGYTF TGTGCCAGCAGCACGGGACAGGACTATGGCTACACCTTC
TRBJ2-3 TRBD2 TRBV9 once CASSVVPAGGPTDTQYF TGTGCCAGCAGCGTAGTTCCAGCGGGAGGACCCACAGATACGCAGTATTTT
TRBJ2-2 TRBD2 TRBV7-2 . CASSFGLAGVTTGELFF TGTGCCAGCAGTTTCGGACTAGCGGGAGTGACTACCGGGGAGCTGTTTTTT
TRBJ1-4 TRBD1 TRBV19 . CASSFGTVAFLSNEKLFF TGTGCCAGTAGTTTCGGGACAGTTGCATTTCTGAGTAATGAAAAACTGTTTTTT
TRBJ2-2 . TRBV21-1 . CASSKARGTKNTGELFF TGTGCCAGCAGCAAAGCGCGAGGGACAAAAAACACCGGGGAGCTGTTTTTT
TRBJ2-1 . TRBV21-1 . CASSKLGGWAYNEQFF TGTGCCAGCAGCAAATTGGGGGGTTGGGCCTACAATGAGCAGTTCTTC
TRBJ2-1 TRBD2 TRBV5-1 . CASSLSGSSYNEQFF TGCGCCAGCAGCTTAAGCGGGAGCTCCTACAATGAGCAGTTCTTC
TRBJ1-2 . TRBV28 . CASSIGESRGYTF TGTGCCAGCAGTATAGGAGAATCGCGTGGCTACACCTTC
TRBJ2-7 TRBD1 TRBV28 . CASSLTGGSHEQYF TGTGCCAGCAGTCTAACAGGGGGGAGTCACGAGCAGTACTTC
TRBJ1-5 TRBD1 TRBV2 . CASSDDRDQPQHF TGTGCCAGCAGCGACGACAGGGATCAGCCCCAGCATTTT